Listed below are T cell receptor beta chains from one sample, sequenced in a study of OX40 agonist ivuxolimab in advanced cancers. This table comes from immunoSEQ multiplex PCR, and its TCRdb copy is limited to in-frame clones, with some not included. The sample has tens of thousands of clones, 75% to 90% seen once. The sample here was CD4+ or CD8+ T cells sorted from blood, taken in a trial of the OX40 agonist ivuxolimab. These receptors were obtained from an adult with an advanced solid tumor such as melanoma, head and neck, liver or kidney cancer. The conserved cysteine and the conserved F or W are not part of the CDR3 here.

>TRBV7-8
ASSLPLAGDGTDTQY
>TRBV5-4
ASSLTWGSNSPLH
>TRBV19
ARRGPDTDTQY
>TRBV19
ASSTPRDIYGYT
>TRBV28
ASSLASGRRKETQY
>TRBV27
ASSSGTGVQPQH
>TRBV7-8
ASSYLGSSYEQY
>TRBV7-9
ASSLTTSGLSSYEQY
>TRBV6-5
ATSAAGVYEQY
>TRBV5-1
ASSLGLAEAKETQY
>TRBV12-5
ASGSTSGELF
>TRBV5-4
ASSSNEDTIY
>TRBV6-1
ASSDLGGSYEQY
>TRBV9
ASSGEDRGFSTDTQY
>TRBV7-9
ASSLTEIGLAHYSYEQY
>TRBV7-9
ASSSTTGLLSNTEAF